What follows are 32 T cell receptor beta chains derived from one specimen sequenced in a study of identifying expanded T cells in peripheral blood. Assay: immunoSEQ multiplex PCR; the TCRdb copy retains only in-frame clones and omits some. Of about 81,000 clones in the sample, roughly 89% were seen once. Sequenced material: blood. These receptors came from a person between 18 and 70 years old in good health.

As concerns this clone: The junction departs from the called germline gene at one end, perhaps through a read error. The chain carries TRBV7-7 and TRBJ1-1, with D possibly TRBD1 on 6 matching bases. The CDR3 length is 13 residues. Germline loops: CDR1 SSHAT, CDR2 FNYEAQ (reference sequence). CDR3 region: CASSEGVTTEAFF. The CDR3, as DNA: TGTGCTAGCAGCGAGGGGGTAACCACTGAAGCTTTCTTT. Complete variable domain (other parts from reference TRBV7-7 and TRBJ1-1): GAGVSQSPRYKVTKRGQDVTLRCDPISSHATLYWYQQALGQGPEFLTYFNYEAQPDKSGLPSDRFSAERPEGSISTLTIQRTEQRDSAMYRCASSEGVTTEAFFGQGTRLTVV.

The genes are TRBV13 and TRBJ1-3, with D unresolved. The V end lost 4 bases, the J end lost 2 bases, and 12 bases lay between the germline ends. CDR3 size: 15 residues. The germline V gene encodes CDR1 PRHDT and CDR2 FYEKMQ (reference sequence). DNA for the CDR3: TGTGCCAGCAGCTACTCATATTCCCCTGGAAACACCATATATTTT. Amino acids: CASSYSYSPGNTIYF.

The chain joins TRBV9 to TRBJ2-5; no clear D gene. Germline loops: CDR1 SGDLS, CDR2 YYNGEE. The CDR3 covers 15 residues. The V end was cut by 0 bases, the J end by 5 bases, with 14 bases between. DNA of the CDR3: TGTGCCAGCAGCGTAGAGGCCGCCGACGAGGAGACCCAGTACTTC. The encoded protein is CASSVEAADEETQYF. Together with reference TRBV9 and TRBJ2-5, the CDR3 gives the full variable domain: DSGVTQTPKHLITATGQRVTLRCSPRSGDLSVYWYQQSLDQGLQFLIQYYNGEERAKGNILERFSAQQFPDLHSELNLSSLELGDSALYFCASSVEAADEETQYFGPGTRLLVL.

The chain employs TRBV7-9 and TRBJ1-2; 7 bases are a match to TRBD1. CDR1 is SEHNR and CDR2 is FQNEAQ in the germline V gene (reference sequence). The V and J ends lost 4 bases and 3 bases, in that order; junction bases with no gene match: 2. The CDR3 is 13 residues long. DNA of the CDR3: TGTGCCAGCAGCTCCACAGGGGACTATGGCTACACCTTC. This sequence encodes CASSSTGDYGYTF.

The chain is built from TRBV28 and TRBJ1-5; tentative D call: TRBD1 (5 bases). Germline V lookup: CDR1 MDHEN, CDR2 SYDVKM. V was trimmed by 4 bases and J by 7 bases, leaving 17 bases between them. The CDR3 is 15 amino acids. CDR3 loop: CASSWNLREGQPQHF. CDR3 sequence (DNA): TGTGCCAGCAGTTGGAACCTCAGGGAGGGACAGCCCCAGCATTTT.

The chain employs TRBV5-4 and TRBJ2-7, with 10 bases matching TRBD2. With V trimmed by 1 base and J by 0 bases, 1 base remained unmatched. The CDR3 spans 15 residues. CDR1 and CDR2 from the germline V gene are SGHNT and YYREEE (reference sequence). This CDR3 reads CASSLTSGVSYEQYF. DNA of the CDR3: TGTGCCAGCAGCTTGACTAGCGGGGTCTCCTACGAGCAGTACTTC.

The chain uses TRBV11-2 and TRBJ1-2; D gene unclear. The CDR3 has 15 residues. Germline lookup yields CDR1 SGHAT and CDR2 FQNNGV. The V gene lost 2 bases and the J gene lost 4 bases, with 14 bases spanning the gap. The CDR3 DNA reads TGTGCCAGCAGCTTACCTCTAGGGCTCGTCTATGGCTACACCTTC. Translated, it gives CASSLPLGLVYGYTF.

V is TRBV19 and J is TRBJ2-3; 8 bases are shared with TRBD2. This CDR3 comprises 16 residues. Trimming at V came to 1 base and at J to 0 bases, leaving 3 bases not matched to a gene. Germline V CDR1 and CDR2: LNHDA, SQIVND (reference sequence). The CDR3 DNA is TGTGCCAGTAGTATAGCTAGCGGGTCTAGCACAGATACGCAGTATTTT. As protein: CASSIASGSSTDTQYF. Supplemented by reference TRBV19 and TRBJ2-3, the full variable domain reads DGGITQSPKYLFRKEGQNVTLSCEQNLNHDAMYWYRQDPGQGLRLIYYSQIVNDFQKGDIAEGYSVSREKKESFPLTVTSAQKNPTAFYLCASSIASGSSTDTQYFGPGTRLTVL.

This chain joins TRBV30 and TRBJ1-2; 7 bases fit TRBD1. Per germline, CDR1 GTSNPN and CDR2 SVGIG (reference sequence). The length of the CDR3 is 13 residues. Losses at the gene ends were 3 bases for V and 5 bases for J; bases not matched to a gene: 6. The CDR3 is CAWSPGQSYGYTF. CDR3 DNA sequence: TGTGCCTGGAGCCCGGGACAGTCTTATGGCTACACCTTC.

This clone is a singleton in its sample. This chain connects TRBV4-3 to TRBJ2-1, with D tentatively TRBD1 (7 bases). Germline V gene data show CDR1 as LGHNA and CDR2 as YSLEER. V lost 1 base, J lost 4 bases, and 11 bases lay in between. The CDR3 covers 15 residues. CDR3 DNA: TGCGCCAGCAGCCAAGCGACAGGGACTTACAATGAGCAGTTCTTC. It is translated as CASSQATGTYNEQFF.

The chain couples TRBV18 to TRBJ2-2; D gene ambiguous. CDR1 is KGHSH and CDR2 is LQKENI in the germline V gene. The CDR3 has 13 amino acids. V lost 2 bases to trimming and J lost 8 bases, with 9 bases between them. CDR3 sequence reads: CASSPSSPGELFF. The CDR3 DNA follows: TGTGCCAGCTCACCATCCAGCCCGGGGGAGCTGTTTTTT.

This clone occurred a few times. The chain employs TRBV19 and TRBJ1-5, with 7 bases matching TRBD1. Trimming took 4 bases from V and 0 from J; bases not matched to a gene: 21. This CDR3 comprises 21 residues. The germline V gene encodes CDR1 LNHDA and CDR2 SQIVND (reference sequence). The CDR3 sequence is CASSRDRDPGQLIHSNQPQHF. CDR3 nucleotide sequence: TGTGCCAGTAGTAGAGATCGTGATCCGGGACAGCTAATCCATAGCAATCAGCCCCAGCATTTT.

In this sample, this clone turned up once. The rearrangement uses TRBV5-1 and TRBJ2-7; D possibly corresponds to TRBD1 (6 bases). In germline, CDR1 is SGHRS, CDR2 YFSETQ. This CDR3 contains 14 residues. Trimming pared 4 bases from V and 6 bases from J, leaving 17 bases between. The CDR3, as DNA: TGCGCCAGCAGCCCAGCTAGACAGGTTCGCGAGCAGTACTTC. Translated: CASSPARQVREQYF.

This clone is a singleton in its sample. The gene calls are TRBV5-5 and TRBJ2-5; perhaps TRBD1 as D (5 bases). In germline, CDR1 is SGHKS, CDR2 YYEKEE (reference sequence). With 4 bases removed from V and 5 bases from J, the gap between germline ends came to 21 bases. The CDR3 covers 16 residues. CDR3 in DNA: TGTGCCAGCAGCCTAGAGGCGACAGAGCTATTGGAGACCCAGTACTTC. Translating gives CASSLEATELLETQYF.

As DNA, the CDR3 is TGTGCCAGCAGTAGAGAATTCTATGGCTACACCTTC. Protein product: CASSREFYGYTF. This chain uses TRBV28 with TRBJ1-2; D unresolved. CDR1 MDHEN and CDR2 SYDVKM come from the germline V gene. The CDR3 covers 12 residues. V lost 5 bases and J 4 bases, leaving 8 bases between the germline ends.

The V gene is TRBV5-5, the J gene TRBJ2-7; D is unresolved. The length of the CDR3 is 13 residues. The V and J ends lost 4 bases and 0 bases respectively, with 8 bases between them. Germline V lookup: CDR1 SGHKS, CDR2 YYEKEE (reference sequence). CDR3 region: CASSIPNSYEQYF. CDR3 coding DNA: TGTGCCAGCAGCATCCCGAACTCCTACGAGCAGTACTTC. The complete variable domain, with remaining parts taken from reference TRBV5-5 and TRBJ2-7, reads DAGVTQSPTHLIKTRGQQVTLRCSPISGHKSVSWYQQVLGQGPQFIFQYYEKEERGRGNFPDRFSARQFPNYSSELNVNALLLGDSALYLCASSIPNSYEQYFGPGTRLTVT.

This chain uses TRBV29-1 with TRBJ1-1; D gene uncertain. V dropped 4 bases and J dropped 1 base, with 13 bases sitting between them. This CDR3 is 14 amino acids long. The germline gives CDR1 SQVTM, CDR2 ANQGSEA. CDR3 nucleotide sequence: TGCAGCGTTGCGGGCGGAGCCGAGAACACTGAAGCTTTCTTT. Protein sequence: CSVAGGAENTEAFF. The variable domain in full, completed from reference TRBV29-1 and TRBJ1-1, reads SAVISQKPSRDICQRGTSLTIQCQVDSQVTMMFWYRQQPGQSLTLIATANQGSEATYESGFVIDKFPISRPNLTFSTLTVSNMSPEDSSIYLCSVAGGAENTEAFFGQGTRLTVV.

The V call is TRBV10-2, the J call TRBJ2-7; 7 bases align to TRBD1. Germline CDR1 and CDR2: WSHSY and SAAADI. J gave up 0 bases and V 1 base, and 0 bases lay outside the gene matches. CDR3 length equals 14 residues. The CDR3 sequence: CASSEWDSSYEQYF. The CDR3 region has the DNA TGCGCCAGCAGTGAGTGGGACAGCTCCTACGAGCAGTACTTC.

This sequence joins TRBV9 and TRBJ2-6; the D gene could be TRBD1 or TRBD2 (5 bases each). The CDR3 length is 16 residues. From germline, CDR1 is SGDLS and CDR2 YYNGEE. The V end lost 4 bases, the J end lost 4 bases, and 15 bases lay between the germline ends. Written as DNA, the CDR3 is TGTGCCAGCAGCCCTGGGACCCGAGGAGGGGCCAACGTCCTGACTTTC. Residues: CASSPGTRGGANVLTF.

The V gene is TRBV2, the J gene TRBJ2-5; D is undetermined. The CDR3 length is 13 residues. Germline V CDR1 and CDR2: SNHLY, FYNNEI. The V gene lost 9 bases and the J gene lost 0 bases, with 11 bases spanning the gap. The CDR3 DNA reads TGTGCCAGTCACGACGGGTACCAAGAGACCCAGTACTTC. The encoded protein is CASHDGYQETQYF.

The sample holds one count of this clone. The same CDR3 is also encoded by other DNA sequences in this sample. The chain couples TRBV7-9 to TRBJ1-5; D is ambiguous. V gave up 1 base and J gave up 3 bases, with 7 bases separating them. The CDR3 length is 14 residues. The germline CDR1 and CDR2 sequences are SEHNR and FQNEAQ (reference sequence). CDR3 DNA: TGTGCCAGCAGCTTAGGCGGACTCAATCAGCCCCAGCATTTT. This gives the protein CASSLGGLNQPQHF.

V usage is TRBV19 and J usage is TRBJ2-4, with D perhaps matching TRBD2 (5 bases). V shed 7 bases and J shed 0 bases, with 13 bases lying between them. Germline CDR1 and CDR2: LNHDA and SQIVND (reference sequence). The CDR3 is 15 amino acids. The CDR3 region has the DNA TGTGCCAGTACGACCACCGGACTAGCCAAAAACATTCAGTACTTC. This gives the protein CASTTTGLAKNIQYF. Supplemented by reference TRBV19 and TRBJ2-4, the full variable domain reads DGGITQSPKYLFRKEGQNVTLSCEQNLNHDAMYWYRQDPGQGLRLIYYSQIVNDFQKGDIAEGYSVSREKKESFPLTVTSAQKNPTAFYLCASTTTGLAKNIQYFGAGTRLSVL.

The chain has TRBV19 and TRBJ2-7, with 7 bases that match TRBD2. The CDR3 is 14 amino acids. J lost 4 bases, V lost 2 bases, and 5 bases had no gene match. From germline, CDR1 is LNHDA and CDR2 SQIVND (reference sequence). The CDR3 region has the DNA TGTGCCAGTAGTATACGGGGGGAGACGTACGAGCAGTACTTC. The encoded protein is CASSIRGETYEQYF.

J is TRBJ1-6 and V is TRBV7-8, with 9 bases matching TRBD1. Trimming removed 6 bases from V and 7 bases from J; junction bases left unmatched: 7. Germline CDR1 SGHVS, CDR2 FQNEAQ. The CDR3 runs 15 residues. The CDR3 region has the DNA TGTGCCAGCAGTTCGACAGGGGGGAACAATTCACCCCTCCACTTT. Its protein is CASSSTGGNNSPLHF.

This clone appeared a few times. V usage is TRBV29-1 and J usage is TRBJ2-1; TRBD2 might be the D (6 bases). CDR1 and CDR2 from the germline V gene are SQVTM and ANQGSEA. This CDR3 is built from 14 residues. Trimming took 6 bases from V and 0 from J, leaving 12 bases between them. The CDR3 nucleotides are TGCAGCGTCGTTAGCGGCAGCTCCTACAATGAGCAGTTCTTC. Translated, it gives CSVVSGSSYNEQFF.

The rearrangement links TRBV28 to TRBJ2-3, with D perhaps TRBD1 (6 bases). Between the trimmed V and J ends, which lost 6 bases and 5 bases, there was a span of 9 bases. The CDR3 contains 12 residues. Per the germline V gene, CDR1 is MDHEN and CDR2 is SYDVKM. In nucleotides, the CDR3 is TGTGCCAGCAGCCTACAGGGAGATACGCAGTATTTT. Its protein is CASSLQGDTQYF.

The gene calls are TRBV7-3 and TRBJ1-3; D call uncertain. Trimming took 5 bases from V and 0 from J, leaving 14 bases between them. Germline V gives CDR1 SGHTA, CDR2 FQGTGA. This CDR3 comprises 16 residues. The DNA of the CDR3 is TGTGCCAGCAGCCCTAATGTCGGGTCCTCTGGAAACACCATATATTTT. Its translation is CASSPNVGSSGNTIYF.

The chain has TRBV6-1 and TRBJ2-7, with 7 bases matching TRBD1. Trimming cost V 6 bases and J 2 bases; bases outside gene matches: 7. The CDR3 covers 14 residues. Germline CDR1 is MNHNS and CDR2 is SASEGT. This CDR3 is CASSLTGYAYEQYF. As DNA, the CDR3 is TGTGCCAGCAGCTTGACAGGGTACGCCTACGAGCAGTACTTC.

The chain carries TRBV19 and TRBJ2-1; 7 positions agree with TRBD1. Germline-derived CDR1 and CDR2 are LNHDA and SQIVND (reference sequence). Germline trimming cut 7 bases from V and 0 bases from J; bases unmatched to any gene: 3. The CDR3 covers 14 residues. The CDR3 protein is CASIPGGSYNEQFF. The CDR3 coding sequence is TGTGCCAGTATTCCAGGGGGCTCCTACAATGAGCAGTTCTTC.

This clone has only one observation. The chain uses TRBV7-9 and TRBJ2-3, with 12 positions matching TRBD2. CDR1 and CDR2 from the germline V gene are SEHNR and FQNEAQ (reference sequence). J gave up 5 bases and V 5 bases, and 8 bases lay outside the gene matches. CDR3 length equals 16 residues. The CDR3 spells CASSPTSGGRGDTQYF. The CDR3 nucleotides read TGTGCCAGCAGCCCGACTAGCGGGGGACGGGGAGATACGCAGTATTTT.

The rearrangement uses TRBV29-1 and TRBJ2-7, with TRBD1 matching over 9 bases. V was pared by 4 bases and J by 2 bases, with 3 bases of the junction left unmatched. The CDR3 is made up of 13 amino acids. Germline V lookup: CDR1 SQVTM, CDR2 ANQGSEA. Here the CDR3 DNA reads TGCAGCGTTGTCCGACAGGGGGCCTACGAGCAGTACTTC. This codes for CSVVRQGAYEQYF.

The chain couples TRBV2 to TRBJ2-3; weak D call: TRBD1 (5 bases). Trimming cost V 7 bases and J 0 bases, with 11 bases left between them. The CDR3 is 14 residues long. Germline V CDR1 and CDR2: SNHLY, FYNNEI. The CDR3 reads CASTLGLSTDTQYF. Here the CDR3 DNA reads TGTGCCAGCACGTTGGGGCTGAGCACAGATACGCAGTATTTT.